The 15 T cell receptor beta chains below come from one sample, sequenced in a study of CD8 T cells in acute hepatitis C reinfection. TCRdb's copy holds only in-frame clones and misses some; the assay was immunoSEQ multiplex PCR. The top ten clones hold about a tenth of a sample with tens of thousands of clones, 80% to 90% of them seen once. Time point denoted: naive CD8 control sorted from an acute-time-point sample. The source material was naive CD8+ T cells from PBMCs. The receptors come from a woman aged 18-30 years who spontaneously cleared hepatitis C infection.

The V gene is TRBV28, the J gene TRBJ1-5; unclear D gene. V lost 6 bases and J 7 bases, leaving 13 bases between the germline ends. The CDR3 sequence is 13 residues long. Germline loops: CDR1 MDHEN, CDR2 SYDVKM. The CDR3 region has the DNA TGTGCCAGCAGCCTGGGGTCAGCCCAGCCCCAGCATTTT. It codes for CASSLGSAQPQHF.

The chain combines TRBV27 with TRBJ1-6, with D unclear. The germline gives CDR1 MNHEY, CDR2 SMNVEV (reference sequence). V lost 1 base to trimming and J lost 10 bases, with 14 bases between them. The CDR3 has 15 residues. The CDR3 is CASSLLTETESPLHF. DNA for the CDR3: TGTGCCAGCAGTTTATTGACCGAGACTGAGTCACCCCTCCACTTT.

The chain combines TRBV9 with TRBJ2-7; the D gene is possibly TRBD2 (6 bases). CDR1 and CDR2 (germline): SGDLS, YYNGEE. The V gene lost 2 bases and the J gene lost 2 bases, with 20 bases spanning the gap. The CDR3 runs to 17 residues. In DNA form, the CDR3 reads TGTGCCAGCAGCGTTTGCAGCGGGCGCATCGAAACCTACGAGCAGTACTTC. Translated: CASSVCSGRIETYEQYF.

The V gene is TRBV11-2, the J gene TRBJ1-5; D is ambiguous. The CDR3 extends over 14 amino acids. With 2 bases removed from V and 6 bases from J, the gap between germline ends came to 11 bases. Germline V gene lookup returns CDR1 SGHAT and CDR2 FQNNGV. The CDR3 reads CASSLYSEGQPQHF. The CDR3 nucleotides are TGTGCCAGCAGCTTATATTCCGAGGGTCAGCCCCAGCATTTT.

This clone has just a few counts. This chain joins TRBV5-6 and TRBJ2-7, with 10 nucleotides matching TRBD1. This CDR3 spans 15 amino acids. The junction had 6 bases not matched to a gene; V was cut back by 4 bases and J by 2 bases. Germline V gene sequence: CDR1 SGHDT, CDR2 YYEEEE. The CDR3 sequence: CASSNRDRGTYEQYF. CDR3 sequence (DNA): TGTGCCAGCAGCAACCGGGACAGGGGAACCTACGAGCAGTACTTC.

This chain joins TRBV27 and TRBJ2-5; the D gene could be TRBD1 or TRBD2 (5 bases each). CDR1 is MNHEY, CDR2 SMNVEV, per germline (reference sequence). The CDR3 spans 11 residues. Between the trimmed V and J ends, which lost 4 bases and 5 bases, there was a span of 5 bases. CDR3 bases: TGTGCCAGCAGTTGGGGGGAGACCCAGTACTTC. Amino acids: CASSWGETQYF.

The genes are TRBV2 and TRBJ2-7; the D is unclear. Germline V lookup: CDR1 SNHLY, CDR2 FYNNEI. Deletions cut 10 bases from V and 0 bases from J, with 13 bases between. The CDR3 covers 13 residues. In DNA, the CDR3 is TGTGCCACTTATGGGGATTTCTCCTACGAGCAGTACTTC. Protein sequence: CATYGDFSYEQYF.

This chain uses TRBV4-1 with TRBJ2-1; 13 bases align to TRBD2. Germline-derived CDR1 and CDR2 are MGHRA and YSYEKL. V shed 1 base and J 5 bases; nucleotides not matched to a gene: 5. This CDR3 is built from 17 residues. In DNA, the CDR3 is TGCGCCAGCAGCCAAGGTGGACTAGCGGGAGATGACAATGAGCAGTTCTTC. Its translation: CASSQGGLAGDDNEQFF.

The CDR3: CASQAWGRGLSNQPQHF. The CDR3 region has the DNA TGTGCCAGCCAAGCTTGGGGCAGGGGGTTGAGCAATCAGCCCCAGCATTTT. This rearrangement joins TRBV7-2 to TRBJ1-5; 7 bases agree with TRBD1. CDR1 is SGHTA and CDR2 is FQGNSA in the germline V gene. CDR3 length equals 17 residues. The V and J ends lost 8 bases and 1 base, in that order; junction bases with no gene match: 14.

The chain combines TRBV4-1 with TRBJ2-5; a possible D gene is TRBD2 (7 bases). V was pared by 1 base and J by 3 bases, with 18 bases between. The CDR3 consists of 17 residues. The V gene's germline CDR1 is MGHRA and CDR2 YSYEKL. CDR3 nucleotide sequence: TGCGCCAGCAGCCAAGCCGGGACTATGGGGGCGAAAGAGACCCAGTACTTC. It is translated as CASSQAGTMGAKETQYF.

The chain carries TRBV14 and TRBJ2-7, with 13 bases identical to TRBD2. J was trimmed by 4 bases and V by 3 bases; bases with no gene match: 12. CDR3 length equals 18 residues. Germline values: CDR1 SGHDN, CDR2 FVKESK. Here the CDR3 reads CASSQITGLAGVEYEQYF. CDR3 DNA: TGTGCCAGCAGCCAGATAACCGGACTAGCGGGAGTGGAGTACGAGCAGTACTTC.

The chain joins TRBV12-5 to TRBJ2-7; D gene unclear. The V end lost 3 bases, the J end lost 5 bases, and 11 bases lay between the germline ends. CDR1 is LGHNT, CDR2 FRNRAP, per germline. The CDR3 totals 13 residues. The CDR3 DNA sequence: TGTGCTAGTGGTTTCAGTCAATTCGACGAGCAGTACTTC. Translation: CASGFSQFDEQYF.

As DNA, the CDR3 is TGCGCCAGCAGCTTGCCAAGGACTAGCGCACAAGAGACCCAGTACTTC. The encoded protein is CASSLPRTSAQETQYF. The rearrangement links TRBV5-1 to TRBJ2-5, with 9 bases lining up with TRBD2. The CDR3 runs 16 residues. The V gene end was trimmed by 1 base and the J gene end by 2 bases; junction bases not matched to a gene: 6. Germline V gene lookup returns CDR1 SGHRS and CDR2 YFSETQ.

This clone was counted only a few times. This chain joins TRBV14 and TRBJ2-1, with D unresolved. The CDR3 is 15 amino acids. Germline CDR1 and CDR2: SGHDN and FVKESK. V lost 4 bases, J lost 2 bases, and 12 bases lay in between. As DNA, the CDR3 is TGTGCCAGCAGCCCACAACTCGGACCCTACAATGAGCAGTTCTTC. Its translation is CASSPQLGPYNEQFF.

The chain has TRBV20-1 and TRBJ2-1; 7 bases match TRBD1. The germline CDR1 and CDR2 sequences are DFQATT and SNEGSKA (reference sequence). The length of the CDR3 is 11 residues. J was trimmed by 10 bases and V by 5 bases; bases with no gene match: 5. The CDR3 sequence is CSADRASEQFF. The CDR3 DNA is TGCAGTGCTGACAGGGCGTCCGAGCAGTTCTTC.